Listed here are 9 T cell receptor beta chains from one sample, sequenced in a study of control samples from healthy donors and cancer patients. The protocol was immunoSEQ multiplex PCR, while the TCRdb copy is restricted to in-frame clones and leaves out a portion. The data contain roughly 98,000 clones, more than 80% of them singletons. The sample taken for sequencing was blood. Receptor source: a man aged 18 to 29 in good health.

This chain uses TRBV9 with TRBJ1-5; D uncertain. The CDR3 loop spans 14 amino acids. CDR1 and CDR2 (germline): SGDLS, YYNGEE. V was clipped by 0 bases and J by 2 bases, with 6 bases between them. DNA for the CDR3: TGTGCCAGCAGCGTAGATGGAGGCAATCAGCCCCAGCATTTT. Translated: CASSVDGGNQPQHF.

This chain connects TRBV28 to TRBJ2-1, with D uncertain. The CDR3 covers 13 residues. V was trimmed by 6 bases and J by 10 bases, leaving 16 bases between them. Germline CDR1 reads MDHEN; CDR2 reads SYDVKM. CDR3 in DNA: TGTGCCAGCAGCCTCGGCGGAAACGAAGAGCAGTTCTTC. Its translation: CASSLGGNEEQFF.

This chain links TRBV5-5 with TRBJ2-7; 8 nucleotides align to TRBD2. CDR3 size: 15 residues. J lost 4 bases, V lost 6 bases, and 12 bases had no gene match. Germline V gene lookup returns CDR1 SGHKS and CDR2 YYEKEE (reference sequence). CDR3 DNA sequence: TGTGCCAGCACCCAGTGGGCTAGCGGGCCATACGAGCAGTACTTC. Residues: CASTQWASGPYEQYF.

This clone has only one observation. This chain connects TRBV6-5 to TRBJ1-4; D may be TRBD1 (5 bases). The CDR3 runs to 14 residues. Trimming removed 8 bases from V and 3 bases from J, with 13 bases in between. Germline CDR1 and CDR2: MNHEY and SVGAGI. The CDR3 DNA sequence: TGTGCCAGCGCCCCGGGGACGGCTAATGAAAAACTGTTTTTT. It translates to CASAPGTANEKLFF.

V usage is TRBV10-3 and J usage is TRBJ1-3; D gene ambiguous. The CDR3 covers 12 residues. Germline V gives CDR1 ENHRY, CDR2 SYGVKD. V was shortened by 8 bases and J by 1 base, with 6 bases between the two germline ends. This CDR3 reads CAIGGSGNTIYF. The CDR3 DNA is TGTGCCATCGGAGGGTCTGGAAACACCATATATTTT.

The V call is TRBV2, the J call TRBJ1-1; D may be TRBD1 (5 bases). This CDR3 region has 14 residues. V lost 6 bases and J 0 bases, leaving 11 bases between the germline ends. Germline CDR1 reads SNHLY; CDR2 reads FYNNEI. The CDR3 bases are TGTGCCAGCAGGTTCCAGGGAATGAACACTGAAGCTTTCTTT. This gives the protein CASRFQGMNTEAFF. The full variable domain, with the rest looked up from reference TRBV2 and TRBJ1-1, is EPEVTQTPSHQVTQMGQEVILRCVPISNHLYFYWYRQILGQKVEFLVSFYNNEISEKSEIFDDQFSVERPDGSNFTLKIRSTKLEDSAMYFCASRFQGMNTEAFFGQGTRLTVV.

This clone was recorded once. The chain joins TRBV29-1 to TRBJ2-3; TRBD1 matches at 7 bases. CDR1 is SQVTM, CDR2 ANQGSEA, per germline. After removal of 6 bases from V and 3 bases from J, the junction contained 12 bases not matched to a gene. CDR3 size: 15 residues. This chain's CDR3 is CSVEGTELSTDTQYF. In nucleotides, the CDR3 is TGCAGCGTCGAGGGGACAGAGCTAAGTACAGATACGCAGTATTTT.

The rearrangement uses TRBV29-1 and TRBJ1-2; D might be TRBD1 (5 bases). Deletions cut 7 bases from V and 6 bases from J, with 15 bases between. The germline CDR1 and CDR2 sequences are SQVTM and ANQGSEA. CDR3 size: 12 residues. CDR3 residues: CSASPGVDGYTF. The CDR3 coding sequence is TGCAGCGCCTCGCCGGGGGTCGATGGCTACACCTTC.

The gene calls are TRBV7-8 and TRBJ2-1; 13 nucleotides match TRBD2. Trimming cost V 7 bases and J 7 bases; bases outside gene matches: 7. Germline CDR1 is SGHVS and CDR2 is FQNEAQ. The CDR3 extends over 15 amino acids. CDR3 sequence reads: CASTHGLAGVNEQFF. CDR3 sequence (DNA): TGTGCCAGCACCCATGGACTAGCGGGAGTTAATGAGCAGTTCTTC.